These 8 T cell receptor beta chains came from one sample sequenced in a study of shared T cell receptors in the human thymus. The repertoire was sequenced with immunoSEQ multiplex PCR; TCRdb's copy has only in-frame clones and lacks some. Here the sample spans 700,000 or so clones, 80% to 90% being singletons. This same sample was also part of a study on human thymus T cells.

Sequenced material: thymocytes. The receptors stem from a girl less than two years old with a congenital heart defect.

The chain has TRBV5-6 and TRBJ2-2, with D perhaps matching TRBD1 (6 bases). Trimming cost V 4 bases and J 6 bases, with 19 bases left between them. CDR3 length: 16 amino acids. Germline CDR1 SGHDT, CDR2 YYEEEE. The CDR3 region has the DNA TGTGCCAGCAGCCCGGCTGTAGGGGGTTGGGCCGGGGAGCTGTTTTTT. Translated, it gives CASSPAVGGWAGELFF.

This chain connects TRBV11-2 to TRBJ2-5, with D possibly matching TRBD2 (6 bases). The CDR3 has 16 residues. Germline CDR1 and CDR2: SGHAT and FQNNGV. Trimming removed 0 bases from V and 5 bases from J, with 16 bases in between. The CDR3 DNA reads TGTGCCAGCAGCTTAGAGGGGCAGGCGGAGGGGGAGACCCAGTACTTC. This encodes CASSLEGQAEGETQYF.

This clone came up a few times. CDR3 nucleotides: TGTGCCAGCAGAAGACAGGGGGAATATGGCTACACCTTC. Its protein is CASRRQGEYGYTF. The chain carries TRBV6-5 and TRBJ1-2, with 9 bases that match TRBD1. The length of the CDR3 is 13 residues. Germline-derived CDR1 and CDR2 are MNHEY and SVGAGI. The junction had 4 bases not matched to a gene; V was cut back by 6 bases and J by 5 bases.

CDR3 in DNA: TGTGCCAGCAGACTGGACAGCCAAGAGACCCAGTACTTC. Protein product: CASRLDSQETQYF. V and J are TRBV14 and TRBJ2-5, with D possibly matching TRBD1 (6 bases). Germline CDR1 is SGHDN and CDR2 is FVKESK. V was clipped by 6 bases and J by 1 base, with 9 bases between them. The CDR3 spans 13 residues. The full variable domain, its missing parts supplied by reference TRBV14 and TRBJ2-5, is EAGVTQFPSHSVIEKGQTVTLRCDPISGHDNLYWYRRVMGKEIKFLLHFVKESKQDESGMPNNRFLAERTGGTYSTLKVQPAELEDSGVYFCASRLDSQETQYFGPGTRLLVL.

This clone was observed once. This chain uses TRBV6-5 with TRBJ1-2, with D unresolved. The CDR3 consists of 16 residues. Germline V gene data show CDR1 as MNHEY and CDR2 as SVGAGI. V was clipped by 4 bases and J by 2 bases, with 17 bases between them. The CDR3 coding sequence is TGTGCCAGCAGTTCAATGGGGTATGAGCGGAACTATGGCTACACCTTC. This codes for CASSSMGYERNYGYTF.

The chain joins TRBV30 to TRBJ1-5; 10 bases map to TRBD1. The V and J ends lost 2 bases and 1 base, in that order; junction bases with no gene match: 11. CDR1 and CDR2 (germline): GTSNPN, SVGIG (reference sequence). This CDR3 has 18 residues. The CDR3 nucleotides are TGTGCCTGGAGTTTACGGGACAGGGGACAGCGGAGCAATCAGCCCCAGCATTTT. Encoded protein: CAWSLRDRGQRSNQPQHF.

The chain combines TRBV7-2 with TRBJ1-1, with D unclear. Trimming took off 1 base at V and 3 bases at J, with 6 bases between the two ends. The CDR3 consists of 13 residues. Per germline, CDR1 SGHTA and CDR2 FQGNSA. CDR3 bases: TGTGCCAGCAGCTTAGTGAGGGACACTGAAGCTTTCTTT. Its protein product is CASSLVRDTEAFF.

V and J are TRBV15 and TRBJ1-2; 7 bases match TRBD1. CDR1 LNHNV and CDR2 YYDKDF come from the germline V gene (reference sequence). The V segment lost 5 bases and the J segment 5 bases; nucleotides outside the gene matches: 5. CDR3 length: 13 amino acids. CDR3 DNA sequence: TGTGCCACCAGCGCAGGGGGAAGATATGGCTACACCTTC. This sequence encodes CATSAGGRYGYTF.